The 13 T cell receptor beta chains in this list originate from one sample, sequenced in a study of control samples from healthy donors and cancer patients. Libraries were prepared by immunoSEQ multiplex PCR; TCRdb keeps only in-frame clonotypes and omits some of them. The sample includes some 130,000 clones, less than 95% of them seen just once. The sequenced material came from blood. The source is a man between 25 and 39 years old in good health.

This chain uses TRBV30 with TRBJ2-3, with 9 bases identical to TRBD2. V shed 0 bases, J shed 6 bases, and the junction held 10 bases outside the gene matches. The CDR3 has 16 residues. Germline V CDR1 and CDR2: GTSNPN, SVGIG (reference sequence). CDR3 protein: CAWSVPAGGLTDTQYF. In DNA form, the CDR3 reads TGTGCCTGGAGTGTACCAGCGGGGGGCCTCACGGATACGCAGTATTTT.

The rearrangement uses TRBV3-1 (or the pseudogene TRBV3-2) and TRBJ2-1; D is unresolved. Trimming removed 4 bases at V and 9 bases at J, with 7 bases between. The germline gives CDR1 LGHDT, CDR2 YNNKEL (reference sequence). The CDR3 contains 11 residues. DNA for the CDR3: TGTGCCAGCAGCCGGGGTGGTGAGCAGTTCTTC. Translating gives CASSRGGEQFF.

The V gene is TRBV7-9, the J gene TRBJ2-7; the D is unclear. CDR3 length: 15 amino acids. Germline CDR1 is SEHNR and CDR2 is FQNEAQ (reference sequence). V dropped 0 bases and J dropped 2 bases, with 11 bases sitting between them. CDR3 nucleotides: TGTGCCAGCAGCTTAGCCGCAGGTCCCCCCTACGAGCAGTACTTC. Translating it yields CASSLAAGPPYEQYF.

The rearrangement links TRBV29-1 to TRBJ2-7; TRBD2 agrees at 9 bases. Trimming cost V 6 bases and J 2 bases; bases outside gene matches: 5. Germline V gene data show CDR1 as SQVTM and CDR2 as ANQGSEA. The CDR3 covers 13 residues. In nucleotides, the CDR3 is TGCAGCGTAAGGACTAGCGCAACCTACGAGCAGTACTTC. Protein sequence: CSVRTSATYEQYF.

The chain uses TRBV7-9 and TRBJ2-1, with TRBD1 identical over 8 bases. V lost 2 bases, J lost 2 bases, and 5 bases stayed unmatched. Germline lookup yields CDR1 SEHNR and CDR2 FQNEAQ (reference sequence). The CDR3 consists of 16 residues. The CDR3 sequence is CASSLMTGAPYNEQFF. Here the CDR3 DNA reads TGTGCCAGCAGCTTAATGACAGGGGCACCCTACAATGAGCAGTTCTTC.

The chain carries TRBV4-1 and TRBJ2-3; D uncertain. There are 16 residues in the CDR3. Germline V gene lookup returns CDR1 MGHRA and CDR2 YSYEKL. V was pared by 3 bases and J by 0 bases, with 13 bases between. The CDR3 region is CASSQGKGLSTDTQYF. CDR3 coding DNA: TGCGCCAGCAGCCAGGGAAAGGGCCTTAGCACAGATACGCAGTATTTT.

This sequence joins TRBV7-2 and TRBJ2-7; D gene unclear. The V end was cut by 8 bases, the J end by 2 bases, with 10 bases between. Germline V gives CDR1 SGHTA, CDR2 FQGNSA. The CDR3 runs to 12 residues. The CDR3 spells CASGRVPYEQYF. The CDR3, as DNA: TGTGCCAGCGGTAGGGTGCCCTACGAGCAGTACTTC. Filled out from reference TRBV7-2 and TRBJ2-7, the complete variable domain reads GAGVSQSPSNKVTEKGKDVELRCDPISGHTALYWYRQSLGQGLEFLIYFQGNSAPDKSGLPSDRFSAERTGGSVSTLTIQRTQQEDSAVYLCASGRVPYEQYFGPGTRLTVT.

The V and J genes are TRBV7-9 and TRBJ1-4, with TRBD1 as a possible D gene (5 bases). Germline values: CDR1 SEHNR, CDR2 FQNEAQ (reference sequence). This CDR3 is 15 amino acids long. V lost 5 bases and J lost 3, with 13 bases in between. The CDR3 DNA sequence: TGTGCCAGCAGCGGAGTAGGGGTATCTAATGAAAAACTGTTTTTT. Its translation is CASSGVGVSNEKLFF.

The chain combines TRBV4-1 with TRBJ2-5; 13 bases agree with TRBD2. There are 16 residues in the CDR3. Per germline, CDR1 MGHRA and CDR2 YSYEKL. The V gene end was trimmed by 5 bases and the J gene end by 7 bases; junction bases not matched to a gene: 10. CDR3 protein: CASSTRTSGGFGTQYF. DNA for the CDR3: TGCGCCAGCAGCACCCGGACTAGCGGGGGATTCGGGACCCAGTACTTC.

The chain combines TRBV6-2 or TRBV6-3 with TRBJ1-6; D is perhaps TRBD1 (5 bases). Trimming shortened V by 5 bases and J by 8 bases, and 19 bases separated the two germline ends. The CDR3 runs 16 residues. Germline V gives CDR1 MNHEY, CDR2 SVGEGT. CDR3 sequence reads: CASSPPVRGSDSPLHF. The CDR3, as DNA: TGTGCCAGCAGTCCGCCCGTACGGGGGTCAGATTCACCCCTCCACTTT.

V is TRBV24-1 and J is TRBJ1-6; possibly TRBD1 for D (5 bases). The CDR3 runs 16 residues. The germline gives CDR1 KGHDR, CDR2 SFDVKD. The V and J ends lost 6 bases and 0 bases respectively, with 11 bases between them. CDR3 protein: CATSRTGVSYNSPLHF. Written as DNA, the CDR3 is TGTGCCACCAGTCGAACGGGGGTCTCCTATAATTCACCCCTCCACTTT.

The chain uses TRBV6-5 and TRBJ1-2; D call uncertain. Germline CDR1 MNHEY, CDR2 SVGAGI. V was pared by 7 bases and J by 3 bases, with 18 bases between. This CDR3 spans 15 amino acids. This chain's CDR3 is CASTSLRMLDYGYTF. CDR3 in DNA: TGTGCCAGCACCTCGCTCCGTATGCTTGACTATGGCTACACCTTC.

This clone was counted only a few times. V usage is TRBV7-6 and J usage is TRBJ2-2, with D possibly matching TRBD1 (6 bases). Trimming pared 4 bases from V and 5 bases from J, leaving 14 bases between. This CDR3 contains 15 residues. Germline assignment: CDR1 SGHVS and CDR2 FNYEAQ. The CDR3: CASSSSGTPTGELFF. Written as DNA, the CDR3 is TGTGCCAGCAGCTCATCCGGGACACCAACCGGGGAGCTGTTTTTT.